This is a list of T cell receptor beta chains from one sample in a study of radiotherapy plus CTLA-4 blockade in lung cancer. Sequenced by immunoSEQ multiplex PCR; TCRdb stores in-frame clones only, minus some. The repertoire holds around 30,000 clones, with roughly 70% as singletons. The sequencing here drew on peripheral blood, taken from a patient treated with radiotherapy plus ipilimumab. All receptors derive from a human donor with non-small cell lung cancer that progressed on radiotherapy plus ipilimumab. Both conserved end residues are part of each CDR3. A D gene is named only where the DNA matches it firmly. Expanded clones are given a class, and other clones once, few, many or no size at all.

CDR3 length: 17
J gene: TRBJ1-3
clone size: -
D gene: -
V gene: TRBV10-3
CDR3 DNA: TGTGCCATCAGTGAGTCGATGCGCCAGAGGGATGGAAACACCATATATTTT
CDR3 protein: CAISESMRQRDGNTIYF

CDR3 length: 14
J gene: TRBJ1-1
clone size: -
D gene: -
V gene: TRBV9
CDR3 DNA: TGTGCCAGCAACCCTGGGGACTTCGGCACTGAAGCTTTCTTT
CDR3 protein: CASNPGDFGTEAFF

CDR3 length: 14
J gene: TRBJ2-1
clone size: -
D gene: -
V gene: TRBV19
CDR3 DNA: TGTGCCAGTAGTATGGTGCAGGGGGGCGATGAGCAGTTCTTC
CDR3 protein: CASSMVQGGDEQFF

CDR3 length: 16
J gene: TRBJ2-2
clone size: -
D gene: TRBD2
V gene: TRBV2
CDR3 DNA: TGTGCCAGCAGCCACACTAGCGGGAGGAACACCGGGGAGCTGTTTTTT
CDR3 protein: CASSHTSGRNTGELFF

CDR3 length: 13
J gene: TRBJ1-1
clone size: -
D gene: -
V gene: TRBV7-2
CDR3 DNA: TGTGCCAGCAGCTTAAGCCGGAACACTGAAGCTTTCTTT
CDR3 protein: CASSLSRNTEAFF

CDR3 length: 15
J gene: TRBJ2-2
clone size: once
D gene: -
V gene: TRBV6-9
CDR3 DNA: TGTGCCAGCAGACCCCGGGAAGCCCACACCGGGGAGCTGTTTTTT
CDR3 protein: CASRPREAHTGELFF

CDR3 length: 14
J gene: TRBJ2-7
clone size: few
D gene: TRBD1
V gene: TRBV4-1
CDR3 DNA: TGCGCCAGCAGCCACCGGGACAGTCTACGGGAGCAGTACTTC
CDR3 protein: CASSHRDSLREQYF

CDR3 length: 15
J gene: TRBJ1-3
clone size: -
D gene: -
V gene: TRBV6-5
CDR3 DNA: TGTGCCAGCACCCGAACAGGGAGCTCTGGAAACACCATATATTTT
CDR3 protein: CASTRTGSSGNTIYF

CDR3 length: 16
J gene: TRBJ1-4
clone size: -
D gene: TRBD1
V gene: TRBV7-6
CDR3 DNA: TGTGCCAGCAGCCCCGGGACAGGGGGAGACCCTGAAAAACTGTTTTTT
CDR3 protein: CASSPGTGGDPEKLFF

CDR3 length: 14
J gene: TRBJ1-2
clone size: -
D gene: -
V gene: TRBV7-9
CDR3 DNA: TGTGCCAGCAGCTTACTTCTTCTTAACTATGGCTACACCTTC
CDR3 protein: CASSLLLLNYGYTF

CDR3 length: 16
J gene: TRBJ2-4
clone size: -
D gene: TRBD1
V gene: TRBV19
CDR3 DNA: TGTGCCAGTAGTATAGGGACAGGTTGGGCCAAAAACATTCAGTACTTC
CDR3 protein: CASSIGTGWAKNIQYF

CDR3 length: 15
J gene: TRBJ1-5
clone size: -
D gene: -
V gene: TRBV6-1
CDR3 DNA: TGTGCCAGCAGTGAATTCGGAGGGAGCAATCAGCCCCAGCATTTT
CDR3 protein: CASSEFGGSNQPQHF

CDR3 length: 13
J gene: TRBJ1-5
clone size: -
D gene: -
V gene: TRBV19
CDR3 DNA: TGTGCCAGCCGGGACACGGGCAATCAGCCCCAGCATTTT
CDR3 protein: CASRDTGNQPQHF

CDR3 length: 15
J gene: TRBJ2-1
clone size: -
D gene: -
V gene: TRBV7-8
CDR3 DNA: TGTGCCAGCAGCTTAGTGGGGAGCTCCTACAATGAGCAGTTCTTC
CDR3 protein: CASSLVGSSYNEQFF

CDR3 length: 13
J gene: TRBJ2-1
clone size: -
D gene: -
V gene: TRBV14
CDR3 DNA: TGTGCCAGCAGCCAAGAGGGGTACAATGAGCAGTTCTTC
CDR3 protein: CASSQEGYNEQFF

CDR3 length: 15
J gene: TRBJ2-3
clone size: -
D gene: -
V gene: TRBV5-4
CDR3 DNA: TGTGCCAGCAGCTTGGAAGCAGGGGAGTTGGATACGCAGTATTTT
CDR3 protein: CASSLEAGELDTQYF

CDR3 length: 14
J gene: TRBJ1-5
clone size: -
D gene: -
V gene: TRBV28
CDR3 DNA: TGTGCCAGCAGTTTCAAAGGGGGCAATCAGCCCCAGCATTTT
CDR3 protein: CASSFKGGNQPQHF

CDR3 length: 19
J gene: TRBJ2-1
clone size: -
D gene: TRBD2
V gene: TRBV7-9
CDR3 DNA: TGTGCCAGCAGTTCTTCTCTGGTTGGTAGCGGGGCATCCTACAATGAGCAGTTCTTC
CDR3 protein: CASSSSLVGSGASYNEQFF

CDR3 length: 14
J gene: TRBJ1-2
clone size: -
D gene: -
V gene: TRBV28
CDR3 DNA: TGTGCCAGCGCCCTCGGGGGGATTGCTCGGGGCTACACCTTC
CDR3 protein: CASALGGIARGYTF

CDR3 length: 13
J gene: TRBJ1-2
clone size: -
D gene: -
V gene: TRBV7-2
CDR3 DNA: TGTGCCAGCAGCTTTGGAGGGAAGAATGGCTACACCTTC
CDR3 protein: CASSFGGKNGYTF

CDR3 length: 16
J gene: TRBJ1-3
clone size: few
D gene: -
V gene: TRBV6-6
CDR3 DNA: TGTGCCAGCAGTTACTCGGAGGCAGCCTCTGGAAACACCATATATTTT
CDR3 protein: CASSYSEAASGNTIYF

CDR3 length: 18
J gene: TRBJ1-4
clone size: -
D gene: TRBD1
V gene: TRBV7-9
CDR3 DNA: TGTGCCAGCAGCTTGGGACAGGGTTTAGCCGCAACTAATGAAAAACTGTTTTTT
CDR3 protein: CASSLGQGLAATNEKLFF

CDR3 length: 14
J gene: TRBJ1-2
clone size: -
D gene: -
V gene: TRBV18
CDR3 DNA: TGTGCCAGCTCACCCCAGGGCCTTGTAAATGGCTACACCTTC
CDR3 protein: CASSPQGLVNGYTF

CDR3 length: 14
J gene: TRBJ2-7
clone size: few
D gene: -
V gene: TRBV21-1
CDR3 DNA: TGTGCCAGCAGAAGACTAGCGAGCACCTACGAGCAGTACTTC
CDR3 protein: CASRRLASTYEQYF

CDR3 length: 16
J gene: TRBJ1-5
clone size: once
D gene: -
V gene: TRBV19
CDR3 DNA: TGTGCCAGTAGTGCCGGTATCGGGCAAGAGGGTCAGCCCCAGCATTTT
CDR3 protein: CASSAGIGQEGQPQHF

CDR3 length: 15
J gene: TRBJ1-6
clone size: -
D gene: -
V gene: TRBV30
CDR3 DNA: TGTGCCTGGAGTGTCCCGGCCGCGGGAGGTTCACCCCTCCACTTT
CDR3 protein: CAWSVPAAGGSPLHF

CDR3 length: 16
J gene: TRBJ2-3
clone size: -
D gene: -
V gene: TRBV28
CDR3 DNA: TGTGCCAGCACCACCAGGGGGGACGGCTCCCCCTATACGCAGTATTTT
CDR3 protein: CASTTRGDGSPYTQYF

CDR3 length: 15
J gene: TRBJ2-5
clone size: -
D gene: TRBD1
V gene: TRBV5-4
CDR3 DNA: TGTGCCAGCAGCCCAAGGACAGGGACAAAAGAGACCCAGTACTTC
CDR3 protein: CASSPRTGTKETQYF

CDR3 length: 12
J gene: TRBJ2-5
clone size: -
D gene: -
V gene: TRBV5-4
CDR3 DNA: TGTGCCAGCAGCTGGGCCCGCGAGACCCAGTACTTC
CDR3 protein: CASSWARETQYF

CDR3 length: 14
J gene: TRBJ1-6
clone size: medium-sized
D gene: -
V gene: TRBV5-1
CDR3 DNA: TGCGCCAGCAGCTTGGGGCAGGGAGGTTCACCCCTCCACTTT
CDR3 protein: CASSLGQGGSPLHF

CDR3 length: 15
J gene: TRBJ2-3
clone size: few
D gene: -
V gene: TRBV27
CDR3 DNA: TGTGCCAGCAGTACCGACGGAACTAGCACAGATACGCAGTATTTT
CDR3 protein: CASSTDGTSTDTQYF

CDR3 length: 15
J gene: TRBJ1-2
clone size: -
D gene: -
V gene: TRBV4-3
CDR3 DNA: TGCGCCAGCAGCCAAGATCTGGGAACCCCCTATGGCTACACCTTC
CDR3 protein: CASSQDLGTPYGYTF

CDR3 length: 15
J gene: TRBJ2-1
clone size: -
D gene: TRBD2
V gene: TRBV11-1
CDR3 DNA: TGTGCCAGCAGCTCGGGACTAGCGGATTACAATGAGCAGTTCTTC
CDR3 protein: CASSSGLADYNEQFF

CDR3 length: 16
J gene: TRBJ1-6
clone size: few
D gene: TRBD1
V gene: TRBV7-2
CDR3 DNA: TGTGCCAGCAGCTTAGGGCGTCGGGACAGGTCTTCACCCCTCCACTTT
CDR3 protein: CASSLGRRDRSSPLHF

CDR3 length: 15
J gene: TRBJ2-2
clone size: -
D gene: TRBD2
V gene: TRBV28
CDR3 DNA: TGTGCCAGCAGTGGTATGCTGGGAGGGACCGGGGAGCTGTTTTTT
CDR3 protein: CASSGMLGGTGELFF

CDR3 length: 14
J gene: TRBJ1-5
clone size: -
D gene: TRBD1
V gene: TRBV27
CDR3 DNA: TGTGCCAGTTACCGGGACAGGGTGGATCAGCCCCAGCATTTT
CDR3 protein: CASYRDRVDQPQHF

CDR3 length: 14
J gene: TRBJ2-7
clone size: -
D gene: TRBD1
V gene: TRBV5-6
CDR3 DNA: TGTGCCAGCAGCTCCATTCAGGGGGCGGGCGAGCAGTACTTC
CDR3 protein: CASSSIQGAGEQYF

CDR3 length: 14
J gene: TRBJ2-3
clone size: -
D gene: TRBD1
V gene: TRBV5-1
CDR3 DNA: TGCGCCAGCACCAATGACAGGGGGGCAGATACGCAGTATTTT
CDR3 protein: CASTNDRGADTQYF

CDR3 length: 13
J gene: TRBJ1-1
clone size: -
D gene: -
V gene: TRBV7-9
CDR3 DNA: TGTGCCAGCAGCTTACGTGCATACACTGAAGCTTTCTTT
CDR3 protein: CASSLRAYTEAFF

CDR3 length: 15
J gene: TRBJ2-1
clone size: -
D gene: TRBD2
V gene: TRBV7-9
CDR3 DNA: TGTGCCAGCAGCTTAGGACTAGCGGCCTACAATGAGCAGTTCTTC
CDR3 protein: CASSLGLAAYNEQFF

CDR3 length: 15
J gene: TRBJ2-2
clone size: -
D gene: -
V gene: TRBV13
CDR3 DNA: TGTGCCAGCAGCCTCGGGACTTCGAACACCGGGGAGCTGTTTTTT
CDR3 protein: CASSLGTSNTGELFF

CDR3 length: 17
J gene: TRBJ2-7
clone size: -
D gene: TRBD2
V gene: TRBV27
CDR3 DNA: TGTGCCAGCAGTTTATCCCTCATCGGGGGGGCCCCCTACGAGCAGTACTTC
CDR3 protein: CASSLSLIGGAPYEQYF

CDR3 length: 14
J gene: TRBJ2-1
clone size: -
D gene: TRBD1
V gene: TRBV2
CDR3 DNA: TGTGCCAGCAGTGGAGAGACAGGGGACAATGAGCAGTTCTTC
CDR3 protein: CASSGETGDNEQFF

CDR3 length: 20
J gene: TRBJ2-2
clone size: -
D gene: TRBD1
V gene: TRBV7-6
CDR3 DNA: TGTGCCAGCAGCTTATCAGGGGGCGCATCTAGTTTCAGGAACACCGGGGAGCTGTTTTTT
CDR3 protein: CASSLSGGASSFRNTGELFF

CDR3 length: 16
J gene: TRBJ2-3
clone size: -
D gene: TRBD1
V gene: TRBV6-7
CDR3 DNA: TGTGCCAGCAGCATCGGGGACAGGGAGAGGACAGATACGCAGTATTTT
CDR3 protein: CASSIGDRERTDTQYF

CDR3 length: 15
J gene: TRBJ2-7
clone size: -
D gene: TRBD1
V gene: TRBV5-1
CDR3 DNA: TGCGCCAGCAGCCCGCAGCCGGGACAGGGAGGCGAGCAGTACTTC
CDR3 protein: CASSPQPGQGGEQYF

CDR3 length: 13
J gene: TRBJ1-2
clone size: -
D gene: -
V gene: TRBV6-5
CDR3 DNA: TGTGCCAGCAGCTACGACCGGAGGCTAGGCTACACCTTC
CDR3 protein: CASSYDRRLGYTF

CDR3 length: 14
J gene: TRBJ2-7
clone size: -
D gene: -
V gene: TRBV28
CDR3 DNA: TGTGCCAGCAGTAAAAAGGGGATCGCCTACGAGCAGTACTTC
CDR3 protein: CASSKKGIAYEQYF

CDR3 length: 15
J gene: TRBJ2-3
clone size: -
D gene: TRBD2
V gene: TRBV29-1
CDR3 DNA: TGCAGCGTTGAACTAGCGGGAGCAGCCACAGATACGCAGTATTTT
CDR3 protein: CSVELAGAATDTQYF

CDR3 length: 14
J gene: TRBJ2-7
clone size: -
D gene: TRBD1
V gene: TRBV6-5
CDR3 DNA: TGTGCCAGCAGTTACGGAACGACAGGGGACGAGCAGTACTTC
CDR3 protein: CASSYGTTGDEQYF

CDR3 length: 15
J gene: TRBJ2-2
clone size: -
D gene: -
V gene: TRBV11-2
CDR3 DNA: TGTGCCAGCAGCTTAGGCTTCGGCGGCACCGGGGAGCTGTTTTTT
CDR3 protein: CASSLGFGGTGELFF

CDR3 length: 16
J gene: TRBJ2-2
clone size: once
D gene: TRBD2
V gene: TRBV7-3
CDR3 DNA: TGTGCCAGCAGCTTAAGGCTAGCGGGACGTAACGGGGAGCTGTTTTTT
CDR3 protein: CASSLRLAGRNGELFF

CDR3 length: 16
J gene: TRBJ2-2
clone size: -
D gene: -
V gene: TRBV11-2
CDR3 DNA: TGTGCCAGCAGCTTAGGACCCGGCAGCCGGACCGGGGAGCTGTTTTTT
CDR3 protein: CASSLGPGSRTGELFF

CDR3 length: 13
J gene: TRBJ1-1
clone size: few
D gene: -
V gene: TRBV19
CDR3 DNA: TGTGCCAGTAGTATCCCAGGGGTGATTGAAGCTTTCTTT
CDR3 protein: CASSIPGVIEAFF